These T cell receptor beta chains were read from a single sample in a study of T cell responses to AZD1222 COVID-19 vaccine. Assay: immunoSEQ multiplex PCR; the TCRdb copy retains only in-frame clones and omits some. The sample holds about 140,000 clones, 92% seen once. Sequencing was performed on peripheral blood, taken on day 0 of AZD1222 vaccination. These receptors were taken from an adult in good health. CDR3s include the opening cysteine and the closing phenylalanine or tryptophan. The D gene is left open where the match is weak. Only some rows state a clone size, as once, few, many or a class for expanded clones.

CDR3 length	V gene	D gene	J gene	clone size	CDR3 protein	CDR3 DNA
16	TRBV6-1	TRBD2	TRBJ2-7	-	CASSVVGGGDYYEQYF	TGTGCCAGCAGTGTAGTGGGCGGGGGGGACTACTACGAGCAGTACTTC
16	TRBV4-2	TRBD2	TRBJ2-1	-	CASSQVASGRAIEQFF	TGTGCCAGCAGCCAAGTTGCTAGCGGGAGGGCGATTGAGCAGTTCTTC
15	TRBV7-2	TRBD1	TRBJ1-2	-	CASSSRRTGRDGYTF	TGTGCCAGCAGCTCGAGAAGGACAGGGAGGGATGGCTACACCTTC
16	TRBV3-1/TRBV3-2	TRBD1	TRBJ1-2	-	CASSQEFQGASYGYTF	TGTGCCAGCAGCCAAGAATTTCAGGGGGCGTCCTATGGCTACACCTTC
16	TRBV27	-	TRBJ2-3	-	CASSLSYRASTDTQYF	TGTGCCAGCAGTTTATCTTACAGGGCGAGCACAGATACGCAGTATTTT
14	TRBV5-6	-	TRBJ2-7	-	CASSGGTDVYEQYF	TGTGCCAGCAGCGGAGGGACAGACGTCTACGAGCAGTACTTC
14	TRBV28	-	TRBJ2-7	-	CASSLTTPTYEQYF	TGTGCCAGCAGTTTAACGACGCCAACCTACGAGCAGTACTTC
15	TRBV28	TRBD1	TRBJ2-7	-	CASRPGQDTSYEQYF	TGTGCCAGCAGGCCGGGACAGGATACCTCCTACGAGCAGTACTTC
14	TRBV5-1	-	TRBJ2-5	-	CASSSGTAGETQYF	TGCGCCAGCAGCTCCGGGACGGCCGGGGAGACCCAGTACTTC
14	TRBV19	-	TRBJ1-1	-	CASSIQSFNTEAFF	TGTGCCAGTAGTATACAGTCTTTCAACACTGAAGCTTTCTTT
13	TRBV14	-	TRBJ2-3	-	CASSRTLLDTQYF	TGTGCCAGCAGCCGAACCCTTTTGGATACGCAGTATTTT
15	TRBV19	TRBD1	TRBJ1-5	-	CASSREDRDNQPQHF	TGTGCCAGTAGTAGAGAGGACAGGGACAATCAGCCCCAGCATTTT
15	TRBV5-1	-	TRBJ1-1	-	CASGFTGTLNTEAFF	TGCGCCAGCGGATTCACAGGGACCCTGAACACTGAAGCTTTCTTT
14	TRBV4-1	-	TRBJ1-1	-	CASSSRGGSTEAFF	TGCGCCAGCAGCAGTAGAGGGGGAAGCACTGAAGCTTTCTTT
18	TRBV19	-	TRBJ2-1	once	CASSTVLLAHEFYNEQFF	TGTGCCAGTAGTACCGTTTTGTTAGCGCATGAGTTTTACAATGAGCAGTTCTTC